This T cell receptor beta chain is drawn from a study of blood T cell repertoires in COVID-19. Whole-study context: The study drew acute and convalescent COVID-19 samples from the United States, Italy and Spain. The cDNA or gDNA used as material had been derived from T cells, B-cell-depleted T cells, or PBMCs.

Per the original data handling: Estimation of nucleated cell counts relied on the amplification of reference gene primers. Clones were read by immunoSEQ multiplex PCR, and TCRdb kept only the in-frame ones, dropping some. That table furnishes V, J and clone size, whereas the DNA furnished D and trimming. The sample contains 130,000 to 150,000 clones, 70% to 90% of which appear only once. Specimen: peripheral blood. The sequence was obtained from a woman aged 60 to 75 with COVID-19, enrolled during active disease.

The CDR3 loop is CASSLDGTETYEQYF. The CDR3 region has the DNA TGTGCCAGCAGCTTAGATGGGACAGAGACCTACGAGCAGTACTTC. V usage is TRBV7-8 and J usage is TRBJ2-7; 7 positions match TRBD1. The germline gives CDR1 SGHVS, CDR2 FQNEAQ. This CDR3 has 15 amino acids. The trim removed 1 base at V and 2 bases at J, leaving 5 bases unmatched.